Below, 11 T cell receptor beta chains from the same sample are listed, as sequenced in a study of cytomegalovirus exposure and HLA in healthy donors (dated by TCRdb to between 2016 and 2019). The library was built by means of the immunoSEQ multiplex PCR assay. For the multiplex PCR, a mixture combining 60 forward primers for TCR Vbeta segments and 13 reverse primers for TCR Jbeta segments was used. This immuneACCESS table, as held by TCRdb, lists in-frame sequences with V and J called but not all clones. Of the missing ones, under half trace to an unresolved V gene in checked studies; the others have no known cause. This sample lists 120,000 or so clones; 75% to 85% were detected once. The top ten constitute 8.5% to 10% of the sample. The sequenced material came from PBMCs. These receptors came from a female donor in good health and CMV-seropositive.

The CDR3 region has the DNA TGTGCCAGCAGTCTGTACAGGGATAGCAATCAGCCCCAGCATTTT. The encoded protein is CASSLYRDSNQPQHF. The genes are TRBV28 and TRBJ1-5; D perhaps matches TRBD1 (6 bases). From germline, CDR1 is MDHEN and CDR2 SYDVKM. The V gene lost 5 bases and the J gene lost 0 bases, with 11 bases spanning the gap. This CDR3 spans 15 amino acids. Complete variable domain (other parts from reference TRBV28 and TRBJ1-5): DVKVTQSSRYLVKRTGEKVFLECVQDMDHENMFWYRQDPGLGLRLIYFSYDVKMKEKGDIPEGYSVSREKKERFSLILESASTNQTSMYLCASSLYRDSNQPQHFGDGTRLSIL.

V gene TRBV10-3 combines with J gene TRBJ2-6; D is perhaps TRBD1 (6 bases). The CDR3 totals 16 residues. Trimming removed 2 bases from V and 1 base from J, with 9 bases in between. The germline V gene has CDR1 ENHRY and CDR2 SYGVKD. The CDR3 loop reads CAISEADRSGANVLTF. The CDR3 DNA is TGTGCCATCAGTGAGGCAGACAGGTCTGGGGCCAACGTCCTGACTTTC.

The rearrangement joins TRBV7-9 to TRBJ2-6, with D perhaps matching TRBD1 (5 bases). Per the germline V gene, CDR1 is SEHNR and CDR2 is FQNEAQ (reference sequence). The CDR3 is made up of 18 amino acids. V lost 3 bases and J 2 bases, leaving 17 bases between the germline ends. The CDR3 DNA follows: TGTGCCAGCAGCTTTAACATGGGGCGCGGCCCTGGGGCCAACGTCCTGACTTTC. Translation gives CASSFNMGRGPGANVLTF. The full variable domain, with the rest looked up from reference TRBV7-9 and TRBJ2-6, is DTGVSQNPRHKITKRGQNVTFRCDPISEHNRLYWYRQTLGQGPEFLTYFQNEAQLEKSRLLSDRFSAERPKGSFSTLEIQRTEQGDSAMYLCASSFNMGRGPGANVLTFGAGSRLTVL.

V is TRBV30 and J is TRBJ2-5; D perhaps matches TRBD1 (5 bases). CDR3 length equals 12 residues. The V end was cut by 1 base, the J end by 5 bases, with 8 bases between. CDR1 GTSNPN and CDR2 SVGIG come from the germline V gene (reference sequence). CDR3 amino acids: CAWSAGYETQYF. The CDR3, as DNA: TGTGCCTGGAGTGCAGGGTACGAGACCCAGTACTTC.

This clone was observed a single time. The chain recombines TRBV2 with TRBJ1-2, with 7 bases matching TRBD1. The germline gives CDR1 SNHLY, CDR2 FYNNEI. V gave up 8 bases and J gave up 2 bases; unmatched junction bases: 11. The CDR3 runs to 15 residues. Written as DNA, the CDR3 is TGTGCCAGCCGGGACAGAGAGATTTCAAACTATGGCTACACCTTC. Its translation is CASRDREISNYGYTF.

The CDR3 DNA sequence: TGCAGCGTTGCCCCCCAGGAAAAACTGTTTTTT. Amino acids: CSVAPQEKLFF. The V call is TRBV29-1, the J call TRBJ1-4; D gene unclear. The CDR3 loop spans 11 amino acids. Trimming took 4 bases from V and 8 from J, leaving 8 bases between them. Germline V gene lookup returns CDR1 SQVTM and CDR2 ANQGSEA. The variable domain in full, completed from reference TRBV29-1 and TRBJ1-4, reads SAVISQKPSRDICQRGTSLTIQCQVDSQVTMMFWYRQQPGQSLTLIATANQGSEATYESGFVIDKFPISRPNLTFSTLTVSNMSPEDSSIYLCSVAPQEKLFFGSGTQLSVL.

The rearrangement joins TRBV27 to TRBJ2-7, with a weak D call TRBD1 (5 bases). The CDR3 loop spans 15 amino acids. V shed 8 bases and J shed 2 bases, with 19 bases lying between them. The V gene's germline CDR1 is MNHEY and CDR2 SMNVEV (reference sequence). The CDR3 sequence: CASGRTGMFAYEQYF. As DNA, the CDR3 is TGTGCCAGCGGCCGCACAGGTATGTTCGCCTACGAGCAGTACTTC.

The sample holds one count of this clone. The rearrangement uses TRBV6-1 and TRBJ2-5, with TRBD2 matching 9 bases. The CDR3 length is 12 residues. Germline CDR1 MNHNS, CDR2 SASEGT. Trimming cost V 5 bases and J 13 bases; bases outside gene matches: 8. The chain's CDR3 is CASSSGGNLVYF. The DNA for the CDR3 is TGTGCCAGCAGTAGCGGGGGGAACCTTGTGTACTTC.

This sequence joins TRBV7-8 and TRBJ1-5, with D possibly being TRBD1 (5 bases). CDR1 is SGHVS, CDR2 FQNEAQ, per germline. This CDR3 contains 13 residues. Trimming removed 3 bases at V and 4 bases at J, with 7 bases between. The CDR3 region is CASSLQGNQPQHF. CDR3 DNA sequence: TGTGCCAGCAGCTTGCAGGGTAATCAGCCCCAGCATTTT.

This sequence joins TRBV5-6 and TRBJ2-5; D remains unclear. Germline V gives CDR1 SGHDT, CDR2 YYEEEE. Trimming left V 4 bases short and J 2 bases short, with 3 bases between. CDR3 length equals 11 residues. CDR3 coding DNA: TGTGCCAGCAGCATACAAGAGACCCAGTACTTC. This codes for CASSIQETQYF.

The chain has TRBV7-9 and TRBJ1-1, with 8 bases that match TRBD1. This CDR3 comprises 15 residues. V was pared by 6 bases and J by 2 bases, with 8 bases of the junction left unmatched. From germline, CDR1 is SEHNR and CDR2 FQNEAQ (reference sequence). The CDR3 DNA reads TGTGCCAGCAGTGATACAGGGGGAGTTAACACTGAAGCTTTCTTT. Translation: CASSDTGGVNTEAFF.